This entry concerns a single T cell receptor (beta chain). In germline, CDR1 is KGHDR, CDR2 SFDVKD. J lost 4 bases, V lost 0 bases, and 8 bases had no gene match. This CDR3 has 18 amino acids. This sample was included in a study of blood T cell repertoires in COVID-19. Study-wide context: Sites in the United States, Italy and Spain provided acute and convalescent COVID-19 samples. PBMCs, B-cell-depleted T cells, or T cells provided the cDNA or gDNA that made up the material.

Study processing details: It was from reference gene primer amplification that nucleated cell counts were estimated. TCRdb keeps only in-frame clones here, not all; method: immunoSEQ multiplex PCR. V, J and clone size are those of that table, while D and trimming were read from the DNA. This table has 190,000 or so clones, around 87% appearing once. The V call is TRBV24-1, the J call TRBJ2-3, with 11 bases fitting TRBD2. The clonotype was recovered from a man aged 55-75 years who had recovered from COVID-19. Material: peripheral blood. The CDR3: CATSDLRRLAGPADTQYF. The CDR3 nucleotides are TGTGCCACCAGTGATTTGCGTAGACTAGCGGGGCCGGCAGATACGCAGTATTTT.